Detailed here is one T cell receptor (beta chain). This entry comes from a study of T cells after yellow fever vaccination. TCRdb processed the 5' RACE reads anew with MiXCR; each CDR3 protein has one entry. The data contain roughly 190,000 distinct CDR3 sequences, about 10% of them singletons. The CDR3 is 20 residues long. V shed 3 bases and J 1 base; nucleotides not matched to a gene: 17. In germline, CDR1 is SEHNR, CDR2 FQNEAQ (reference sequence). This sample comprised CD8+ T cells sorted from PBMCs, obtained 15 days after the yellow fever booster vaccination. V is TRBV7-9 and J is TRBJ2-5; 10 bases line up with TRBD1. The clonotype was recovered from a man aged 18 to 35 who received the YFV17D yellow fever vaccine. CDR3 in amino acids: CASSFFPNTGTGAFQETQYF. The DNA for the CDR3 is TGTGCCAGCAGCTTTTTCCCGAACACCGGGACAGGGGCCTTCCAAGAGACCCAGTACTTC.